The source of this T cell receptor beta chain is a study of blood T cell repertoires in COVID-19 (dated by TCRdb to 2020 to 2021). About the investigation overall: The collaborator samples originated in the United States, Italy and Spain and spanned the acute and convalescent phases of COVID-19. The material from the prospective study consisted of cDNA or gDNA derived from T cells, B-cell-depleted T cells, or PBMCs. The dataset comprised deeply sampled blood TCRbeta repertoires from subjects exposed to, actively infected with, or recovered from COVID-19. The repertoires were released in a freely available public database meant as a resource for research on the immune response to SARS-CoV-2. Samples were obtained from the ongoing ImmuneRACE study (first 160 participants) and from over 1,000 subjects provided by 6 global collaborators. Sample metadata almost always included a de-identified subject ID, COVID-19 status, age in years and sex. Where HLA class I and class II types were available, the types were taken from metadata supplied by the sample provider, not from assay-based typing.

The CDR3 goes from the cysteine to the phenylalanine over 12 residues. Only the CDR3 DNA is retained, 36 bases long and in frame from the first base. V sheds 4 bases and J sheds 7 bases, leaving 7 bases between their ends. CDR1 and CDR2, looked up from the germline V gene, are SNHLY and FYNNEI. The collaborating institutions used their own protocols to collect whole blood in K2EDTA tubes. For TCRbeta analysis, collaborator samples were shipped as frozen whole blood, as isolated PBMCs, or as DNA extracted from either sample type. As to this clone: There is no known antigen for this receptor. Within one base of it there is no much larger clone, and no base qualities were kept.

Study-level results and caveats: How much clinical and demographic metadata was included differed by source and by participant, and the metadata was provided uncurated.

TCRbeta CDR3 regions were amplified from genomic DNA by means of the immunoSEQ Assay, a bias-controlled multiplex PCR. Per the original workflow: The number of nucleated cells in each sample was estimated by amplification of reference gene primers within the assay. To quantify the absolute abundance of each unique TCRbeta CDR3 rearrangement, sequence reads were collapsed and filtered. For each sample, productive Simpson clonality was calculated by taking the square root of Simpson's diversity index across productive rearrangements. In TCRdb, the immuneACCESS table is reduced to in-frame sequences with V and J assigned. These tables do not hold every clone; where another copy was compared, an unresolved V gene accounts for under half, and the others remain unexplained. The V and J calls and the clone size are those of that table, but D and trimming were determined from the DNA. This sample is represented by some 110,000 clones; roughly 80% of them were singletons. Jointly, the top ten make up 11% to 15% of the sample.

The receptor comes from a woman between 55 and 75 years old with acute or convalescent COVID-19. The sequencing input was peripheral blood. The receptor chain draws on TRBV2 and TRBJ1-4; a confident D gene designation cannot be given. The base sequence is TGTGCCAGCAGTGGGCTAGTTGAAAAACTGTTTTTT. It codes for CASSGLVEKLFF.